This T cell receptor beta chain was captured by sequencing in a study of blood T cell repertoires in COVID-19. Germline V lookup: CDR1 LGHDT, CDR2 YNNKEL (reference sequence). V lost 4 bases to trimming and J lost 2 bases; unmatched junction nucleotides: 8. The CDR3 consists of 17 residues. The Seattle site enrolled patients during active infection and followed them longitudinally. This clone was counted once. Assay: immunoSEQ multiplex PCR; the TCRdb copy retains only in-frame clones and omits some. Of 250,000 or so clones listed, roughly 90% are singletons. This clonotype was sampled from a woman in her fifties or sixties with COVID-19, enrolled during active disease. Sequencing was performed on peripheral blood. The chain recombines TRBV3-1 (or the pseudogene TRBV3-2) with TRBJ2-3; 11 positions agree with TRBD2. CDR3 sequence (DNA): TGTGCCAGCAGCCCCTTACTAGCGGGGGCCCTCACAGATACGCAGTATTTT. Protein: CASSPLLAGALTDTQYF.